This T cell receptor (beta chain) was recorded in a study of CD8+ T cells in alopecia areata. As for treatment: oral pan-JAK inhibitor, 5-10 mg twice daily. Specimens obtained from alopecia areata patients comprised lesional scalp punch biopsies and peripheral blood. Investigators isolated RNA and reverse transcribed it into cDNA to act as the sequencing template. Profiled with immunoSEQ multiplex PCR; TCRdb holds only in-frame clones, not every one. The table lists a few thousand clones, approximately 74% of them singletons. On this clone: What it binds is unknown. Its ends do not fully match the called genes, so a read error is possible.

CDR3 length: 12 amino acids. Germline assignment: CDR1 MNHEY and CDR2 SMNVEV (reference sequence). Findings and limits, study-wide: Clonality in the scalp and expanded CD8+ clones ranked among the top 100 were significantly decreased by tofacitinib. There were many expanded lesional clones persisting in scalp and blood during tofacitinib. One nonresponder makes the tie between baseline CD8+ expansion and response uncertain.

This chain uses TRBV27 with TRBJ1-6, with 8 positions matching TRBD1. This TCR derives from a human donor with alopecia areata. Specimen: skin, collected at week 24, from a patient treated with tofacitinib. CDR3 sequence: CASSPDRGVLLF. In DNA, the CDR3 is TGTGCCAGCAGTCCAGACAGGGGCGTCCTCCTCTTT.